Here is one TCR beta chain with its context. Its antigen remains unidentified. The data derive from a study of shared clonotypes between healthy human individuals. The wider study: Donors consisted of a couple of women and a few men between 18 and 49. Study-wide results and limits: Measured sharing among donors was expected to vary with sequencing depth.

Assay: immunoSEQ multiplex PCR; the TCRdb copy retains only in-frame clones and omits some. The sample contains 1.6 million or so clones, approximately 96% of which appear only once. The germline V gene has CDR1 WNHNN and CDR2 SYGVQD (reference sequence). CDR3 length equals 15 residues. With 9 bases clipped from V and 0 bases from J, the junction kept 7 bases outside the gene matches. The genes are TRBV10-1 and TRBJ2-7, with 11 bases aligning to TRBD2. This TCR came from a man younger than 45 in good health. What was sequenced was naive CD4+ T cells sorted from blood. As to subset: CD45RA+ positively selected. The CDR3: CARTHTSGGSYEQYF. CDR3 DNA: TGCGCCAGGACCCACACTAGCGGGGGCTCCTACGAGCAGTACTTC.